This T cell receptor (beta chain) originates from a study of radiation and T cells in renal cell carcinoma. Study results and limitations: Top tumor clonotypes rose in blood 2 weeks post-radiation, then contracted.

As concerns this clone: Its antigen is not identified.

This CDR3 has 15 residues. The germline V and J ends were trimmed by 2 bases and 1 base, with 8 bases remaining between them. Germline lookup yields CDR1 MNHEY and CDR2 SVGAGI. The assay was immunoSEQ multiplex PCR, and TCRdb's table has in-frame clones only and misses some. This sample carries 150,000 or so clones, about 88% of them seen once, and the ten largest clones take around 4%. The time point was: baseline pretreatment blood. The treatment denotes: 15 Gy SBRT to primary tumor, nephrectomy 4 weeks later. Blood was sampled at baseline, 2 weeks and 4 weeks after SBRT. The tumor was a clear cell renal cell carcinoma.

The sequencing used blood, collected from a patient whose treatment included radiotherapy and nephrectomy. The chain recombines TRBV6-5 with TRBJ2-2, with D perhaps TRBD1 (5 bases). This sequence originates from a woman aged 70-85 years with renal cell carcinoma. The CDR3 nucleotides are TGTGCCAGCAGTTACGGGGCAGGGAACACCGGGGAGCTGTTTTTT. Protein product: CASSYGAGNTGELFF.